Shown below are 27 T cell receptor beta chains from a single sample sequenced in a study of cytomegalovirus exposure and HLA in healthy donors. PCR involved 60 Vbeta and 13 Jbeta primers. Only in-frame clones appear in the TCRdb table, and some are missing; sequencing was by immunoSEQ multiplex PCR. The sample includes 100,000 to 150,000 clones, about 70% of them seen just once. Sequenced input: PBMCs. These receptors were collected from a woman aged 35 to 49 in good health and CMV-seropositive.

This sequence joins TRBV13 and TRBJ2-2, with 8 bases matching TRBD1. This CDR3 region has 15 residues. V lost 8 bases to trimming and J lost 4 bases; unmatched junction nucleotides: 9. CDR1 PRHDT and CDR2 FYEKMQ come from the germline V gene (reference sequence). The CDR3 protein is CASRQGSFSTGELFF. The CDR3 DNA reads as TGTGCCAGCCGACAGGGGAGTTTCTCCACCGGGGAGCTGTTTTTT. Combining the CDR3 with reference TRBV13 and TRBJ2-2 gives the whole variable domain AAGVIQSPRHLIKEKRETATLKCYPIPRHDTVYWYQQGPGQDPQFLISFYEKMQSDKGSIPDRFSAQQFSDYHSELNMSSLELGDSALYFCASRQGSFSTGELFFGEGSRLTVL.

The V call is TRBV7-6, the J call TRBJ1-1; D gene uncertain. The CDR3 sequence is 12 residues long. The V and J ends lost 9 bases and 1 base respectively, with 9 bases between them. CDR1 is SGHVS, CDR2 FNYEAQ, per germline. In nucleotides, the CDR3 is TGTGCCAGTACCGAGGGGAACACTGAAGCTTTCTTT. Protein product: CASTEGNTEAFF.

Worth noting for this clone: One end of the junction fails to match germline, which may point to a read error. The chain uses TRBV7-9 and TRBJ2-7; 12 positions agree with TRBD1. Looked up from germline, CDR1 is SEHNR and CDR2 is FQNEAQ (reference sequence). The CDR3 totals 15 residues. CDR3 loop: CSSSRGTGGEYEQYF. The CDR3 nucleotides read TGTTCCAGCAGCCGAGGGACAGGGGGCGAGTACGAGCAGTACTTC.

The CDR3 bases are TGTGCCAGCAGCCCCCGCAGCGGGAATGAAAAACTGTTTTTT. Translating gives CASSPRSGNEKLFF. The chain links TRBV7-9 to TRBJ1-4; D unresolved. The CDR3 has 14 residues. In germline, CDR1 is SEHNR, CDR2 FQNEAQ (reference sequence). Between the trimmed V and J ends, which lost 5 bases and 5 bases, there was a span of 12 bases.

This clone was detected once. This chain links TRBV19 with TRBJ2-5; no clear D gene. Judging by the DNA end, TRBJ2-7 fits better; the J call may be wrong. The V gene's germline CDR1 is LNHDA and CDR2 SQIVND (reference sequence). This CDR3 spans 13 amino acids. The CDR3 spells CASSILASYEQYF. The CDR3 DNA follows: TGTGCCAGTAGTATCCTTGCCTCCTACGAGCAGTACTTC.

The rearrangement joins TRBV2 to TRBJ1-1; TRBD1 might be the D (5 bases). Trimming shortened V by 2 bases and J by 5 bases, and 12 bases separated the two germline ends. This CDR3 region has 14 residues. Germline V lookup: CDR1 SNHLY, CDR2 FYNNEI. The CDR3 sequence is CASSERGSRTEAFF. The CDR3 DNA is TGTGCCAGCAGTGAACGGGGGAGTCGTACTGAAGCTTTCTTT.

V is TRBV7-8 and J is TRBJ2-1; 10 bases match TRBD2. Germline V CDR1 and CDR2: SGHVS, FQNEAQ. Unmatched junction bases numbered 9, after V lost 5 bases and J lost 2 bases. The CDR3 consists of 17 residues. The DNA for the CDR3 is TGTGCCAGCAGCCCCCGGCCCACTAGCGGGGCCTACAATGAGCAGTTCTTC. Protein product: CASSPRPTSGAYNEQFF.

This chain joins TRBV19 and TRBJ1-5; 7 nucleotides line up with TRBD1. Germline V gene sequence: CDR1 LNHDA, CDR2 SQIVND (reference sequence). The CDR3 contains 20 residues. V trimming: 0 bases; J trimming: 4 bases; junction bases outside the gene matches: 18. The CDR3 loop is CASSIDPRDSRPILNQPQHF. In DNA form, the CDR3 reads TGTGCCAGTAGTATAGATCCGAGGGACAGCAGGCCCATCCTTAATCAGCCCCAGCATTTT.

This clone has a handful of counts. The chain employs TRBV29-1 and TRBJ2-7; TRBD2 matches 8 bases. V lost 5 bases, J lost 0 bases, and 3 bases stayed unmatched. From germline, CDR1 is SQVTM and CDR2 ANQGSEA. This CDR3 region has 13 residues. CDR3 nucleotide sequence: TGCAGCGTTTCGGGGGGGGTCTCCTACGAGCAGTACTTC. Residues: CSVSGGVSYEQYF.

The rearrangement uses TRBV7-6 and TRBJ1-3; 9 bases align to TRBD1. Germline lookup yields CDR1 SGHVS and CDR2 FNYEAQ. J was trimmed by 0 bases and V by 4 bases; bases with no gene match: 10. The CDR3 has 18 residues. The chain's CDR3 is CASSSNRGRRYSGNTIYF. The DNA of the CDR3 is TGTGCCAGCAGCTCGAACAGGGGGCGCCGATACTCTGGAAACACCATATATTTT.

The J gene is TRBJ1-2, the V gene TRBV5-4, with 9 bases that match TRBD1. Germline loops: CDR1 SGHNT, CDR2 YYREEE (reference sequence). V trimming: 5 bases; J trimming: 4 bases; junction bases outside the gene matches: 6. The CDR3 extends over 14 amino acids. The CDR3 DNA is TGTGCCAGCAGGCAACAGGGGGCCCTCTATGGCTACACCTTC. It yields the protein CASRQQGALYGYTF.

The chain combines TRBV6-5 with TRBJ1-6; 8 bases match TRBD1. Germline-derived CDR1 and CDR2 are MNHEY and SVGAGI. The ends lost 0 bases at V and 13 bases at J; junction bases unmatched: 11. This CDR3 contains 16 residues. The CDR3 sequence is CASSYSGQDHGGPLHF. DNA for the CDR3: TGTGCCAGCAGTTACTCGGGACAGGACCACGGGGGGCCCCTCCACTTT.

The gene calls are TRBV7-8 and TRBJ2-7, with 7 positions matching TRBD1. This CDR3 has 14 amino acids. The J segment lost 4 bases and the V segment lost 0 bases, leaving 3 bases of the junction unmatched. Germline V gene sequence: CDR1 SGHVS, CDR2 FQNEAQ. Here the CDR3 DNA reads TGTGCCAGCAGCTTAGCGGGACAGAATTACGAGCAGTACTTC. This translates into CASSLAGQNYEQYF.

The J gene is TRBJ2-5, the V gene TRBV18, with TRBD2 matching 14 bases. There are 15 residues in the CDR3. V was pared by 6 bases and J by 4 bases, with 4 bases of the junction left unmatched. Looked up from germline, CDR1 is KGHSH and CDR2 is LQKENI. The CDR3 DNA reads TGTGCCAGCTCCCTTGGACTAGCGGGAGGAGAGACCCAGTACTTC. It encodes CASSLGLAGGETQYF.

This chain links TRBV19 with TRBJ2-3; TRBD2 agrees at 8 bases. The V segment lost 9 bases and the J segment 5 bases; nucleotides outside the gene matches: 10. The CDR3 has 14 amino acids. Germline assignment: CDR1 LNHDA and CDR2 SQIVND (reference sequence). The CDR3 sequence is CASASGGLGDTQYF. The CDR3, as DNA: TGTGCCAGCGCATCGGGGGGGTTAGGAGATACGCAGTATTTT.

The chain's CDR3 is CASSLAPTGGSNQPQHF. The CDR3 DNA reads as TGCGCCAGCAGCTTGGCCCCAACCGGAGGTAGCAATCAGCCCCAGCATTTT. V is TRBV5-1 and J is TRBJ1-5; D gene ambiguous. The CDR3 extends over 17 amino acids. Looked up from germline, CDR1 is SGHRS and CDR2 is YFSETQ. Trimming cost V 0 bases and J 0 bases, with 13 bases left between them.

CDR3 nucleotide sequence: TGTGCCAGCAGCTTAGCCGGGAAATTCACTGAAGCTTTCTTT. Encoded protein: CASSLAGKFTEAFF. The chain combines TRBV7-3 with TRBJ1-1; unclear D gene. V was cut by 2 bases and J by 4 bases, with 11 bases left in between. This CDR3 contains 14 residues. Per the germline V gene, CDR1 is SGHTA and CDR2 is FQGTGA.

V gene TRBV19 combines with J gene TRBJ1-2, with D possibly matching TRBD1 (5 bases). The CDR3 length is 13 residues. In germline, CDR1 is LNHDA, CDR2 SQIVND (reference sequence). Trimming cost V 8 bases and J 4 bases, with 14 bases left between them. The CDR3 protein is CASLRDFSYGYTF. The CDR3 DNA reads as TGTGCCAGTCTCCGGGACTTCAGCTATGGCTACACCTTC.

This chain joins TRBV5-1 and TRBJ2-3, with 9 bases matching TRBD1. With V trimmed by 6 bases and J by 2 bases, 10 bases remained unmatched. This CDR3 contains 16 residues. CDR1 is SGHRS, CDR2 YFSETQ, per germline. CDR3 sequence (DNA): TGCGCCAGCACATTTGGAGGGACAGGGCCCACAGATACGCAGTATTTT. The encoded protein is CASTFGGTGPTDTQYF. Supplemented by reference TRBV5-1 and TRBJ2-3, the full variable domain reads KAGVTQTPRYLIKTRGQQVTLSCSPISGHRSVSWYQQTPGQGLQFLFEYFSETQRNKGNFPGRFSGRQFSNSRSEMNVSTLELGDSALYLCASTFGGTGPTDTQYFGPGTRLTVL.

This chain joins TRBV27 and TRBJ1-2, with TRBD1 matching 9 bases. CDR3 size: 15 residues. CDR1 is MNHEY and CDR2 is SMNVEV in the germline V gene (reference sequence). Trimming at V came to 5 bases and at J to 4 bases, leaving 8 bases not matched to a gene. CDR3: CASSPGTGSIYGYTF. CDR3 coding DNA: TGTGCCAGCAGTCCGGGGACAGGGAGCATCTATGGCTACACCTTC.

The CDR3 reads CASSRVDRGNTGELFF. DNA for the CDR3: TGTGCCAGCTCCCGAGTTGACAGGGGCAACACCGGGGAGCTGTTTTTT. The chain carries TRBV18 and TRBJ2-2; 8 bases match TRBD1. The CDR3 runs 16 residues. J was trimmed by 2 bases and V by 6 bases; bases with no gene match: 8. Germline CDR1 and CDR2: KGHSH and LQKENI.

The rearrangement links TRBV4-1 to TRBJ2-7; 9 nucleotides agree with TRBD2. The CDR3 runs 15 residues. The trim removed 4 bases at V and 5 bases at J, leaving 9 bases unmatched. The germline CDR1 and CDR2 sequences are MGHRA and YSYEKL. The CDR3 reads CASSPREGRHHEQYF. The CDR3 DNA reads as TGCGCCAGCAGCCCGCGGGAGGGAAGGCACCACGAGCAGTACTTC.

The chain employs TRBV12-5 and TRBJ2-1; D possibly corresponds to TRBD2 (6 bases). Trimming took 1 base from V and 1 from J, leaving 11 bases between them. Germline CDR1 reads LGHNT; CDR2 reads FRNRAP. There are 16 residues in the CDR3. The CDR3 loop reads CASGLGDGGSYNEQFF. In DNA, the CDR3 is TGTGCTAGTGGTTTGGGGGACGGGGGATCCTACAATGAGCAGTTCTTC.

The V gene is TRBV6-1, the J gene TRBJ2-3; no firm D call. From germline, CDR1 is MNHNS and CDR2 SASEGT. This CDR3 spans 11 amino acids. V lost 8 bases to trimming and J lost 1 base, with 4 bases between them. The CDR3 loop reads CASRGTDTQYF. CDR3 bases: TGTGCCAGCCGGGGCACAGATACGCAGTATTTT.

This chain links TRBV2 with TRBJ1-5, with 9 bases matching TRBD1. J was trimmed by 7 bases and V by 8 bases; bases with no gene match: 6. The CDR3 sequence is 13 residues long. Germline values: CDR1 SNHLY, CDR2 FYNNEI. CDR3 coding DNA: TGTGCCAGCTGTCCGGACAGGGGACAGCCCCAGCATTTT. Translated, it gives CASCPDRGQPQHF.

The CDR3: CASREGLAGVYEQFF. DNA of the CDR3: TGTGCCAGCAGAGAGGGACTAGCGGGAGTCTATGAGCAGTTCTTC. The V and J genes are TRBV6-5 and TRBJ2-1, with TRBD2 matching 14 bases. The CDR3 contains 15 residues. Germline V lookup: CDR1 MNHEY, CDR2 SVGAGI. J was trimmed by 8 bases and V by 6 bases; bases with no gene match: 6.

The chain employs TRBV2 and TRBJ2-3, with 12 bases matching TRBD2. CDR3 size: 14 residues. Germline loops: CDR1 SNHLY, CDR2 FYNNEI. The V gene end was trimmed by 6 bases and the J gene end by 4 bases; junction bases not matched to a gene: 2. The DNA of the CDR3 is TGTGCCAGCAGCCTAGCGGGGGGGCCAGATACGCAGTATTTT. Protein: CASSLAGGPDTQYF.